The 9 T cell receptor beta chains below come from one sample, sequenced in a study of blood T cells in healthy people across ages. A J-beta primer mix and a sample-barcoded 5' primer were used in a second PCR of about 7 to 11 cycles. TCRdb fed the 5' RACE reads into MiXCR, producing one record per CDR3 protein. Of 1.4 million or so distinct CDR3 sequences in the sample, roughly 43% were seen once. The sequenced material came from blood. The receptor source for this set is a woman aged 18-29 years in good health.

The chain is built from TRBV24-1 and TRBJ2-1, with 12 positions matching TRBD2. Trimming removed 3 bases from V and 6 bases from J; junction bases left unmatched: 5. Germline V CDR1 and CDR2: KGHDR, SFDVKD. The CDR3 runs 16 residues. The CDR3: CATSDPSGRASNEQFF. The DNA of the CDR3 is TGTGCCACCAGTGATCCTAGCGGGAGGGCCTCCAATGAGCAGTTCTTC.

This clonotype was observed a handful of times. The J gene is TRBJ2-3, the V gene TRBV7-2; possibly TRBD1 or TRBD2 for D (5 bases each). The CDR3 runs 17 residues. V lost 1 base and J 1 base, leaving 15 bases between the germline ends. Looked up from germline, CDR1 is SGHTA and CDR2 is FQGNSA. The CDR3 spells CASSLEGTIPGTDTQYF. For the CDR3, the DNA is TGTGCCAGCAGCTTAGAAGGGACCATTCCCGGCACAGATACGCAGTATTTT. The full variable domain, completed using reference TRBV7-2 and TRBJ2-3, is GAGVSQSPSNKVTEKGKDVELRCDPISGHTALYWYRQSLGQGLEFLIYFQGNSAPDKSGLPSDRFSAERTGGSVSTLTIQRTQQEDSAVYLCASSLEGTIPGTDTQYFGPGTRLTVL.

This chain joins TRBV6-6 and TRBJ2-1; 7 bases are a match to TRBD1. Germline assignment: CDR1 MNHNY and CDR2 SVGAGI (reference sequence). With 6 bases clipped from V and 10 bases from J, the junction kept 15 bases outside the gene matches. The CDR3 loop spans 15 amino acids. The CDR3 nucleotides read TGTGCCAGCAGATTAGACAGGGATCTGAGCTACGAGCAGTTCTTC. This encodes CASRLDRDLSYEQFF.

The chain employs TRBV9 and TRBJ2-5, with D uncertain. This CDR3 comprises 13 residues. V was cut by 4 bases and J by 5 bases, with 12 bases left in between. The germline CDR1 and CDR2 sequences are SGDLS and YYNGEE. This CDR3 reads CASSPSGWETQYF. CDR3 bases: TGTGCCAGCAGCCCCTCCGGTTGGGAGACCCAGTACTTC.

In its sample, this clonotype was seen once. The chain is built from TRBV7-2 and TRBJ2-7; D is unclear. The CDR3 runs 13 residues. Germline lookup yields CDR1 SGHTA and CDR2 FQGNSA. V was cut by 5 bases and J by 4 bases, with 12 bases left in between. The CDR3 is CASSPQALYEQYF. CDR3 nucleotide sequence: TGTGCCAGCAGCCCCCAGGCGTTGTACGAGCAGTACTTC.

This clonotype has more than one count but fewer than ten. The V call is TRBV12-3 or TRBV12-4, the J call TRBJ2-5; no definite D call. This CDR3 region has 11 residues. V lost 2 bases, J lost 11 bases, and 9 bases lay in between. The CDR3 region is CASSLWLGQYF. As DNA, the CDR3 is TGTGCCAGCAGTTTATGGCTCGGGCAGTACTTC.

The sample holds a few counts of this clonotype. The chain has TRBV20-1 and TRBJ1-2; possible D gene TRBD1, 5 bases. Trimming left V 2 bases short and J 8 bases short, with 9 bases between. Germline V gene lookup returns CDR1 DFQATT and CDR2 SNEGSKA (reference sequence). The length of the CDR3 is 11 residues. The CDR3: CSARLREGYTF. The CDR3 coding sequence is TGCAGTGCTAGACTCAGGGAAGGCTACACCTTC.

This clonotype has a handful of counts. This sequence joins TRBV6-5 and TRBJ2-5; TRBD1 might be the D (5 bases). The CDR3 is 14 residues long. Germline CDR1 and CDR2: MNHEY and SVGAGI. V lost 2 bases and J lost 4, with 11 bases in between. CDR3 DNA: TGTGCCAGCAGTTACACTCATAGGGGAGAGACCCAGTACTTC. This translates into CASSYTHRGETQYF.

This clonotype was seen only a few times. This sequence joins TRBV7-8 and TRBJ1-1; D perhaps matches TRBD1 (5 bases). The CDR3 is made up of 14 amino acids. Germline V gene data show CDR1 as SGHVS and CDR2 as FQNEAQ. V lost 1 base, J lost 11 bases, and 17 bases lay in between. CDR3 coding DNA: TGTGCCAGCAGCTTAGGGGACCTTGTTTTCGGGGCTTTCTTT. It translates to CASSLGDLVFGAFF.